Following are 5 T cell receptor beta chains from one sample sequenced in a study of long-term antiretroviral therapy in people with HIV. The assay, immunoSEQ v3.0, was run at survey level. Assay used: immunoSEQ multiplex PCR; TCRdb lists only in-frame clones, some missing. The sample consists of 30,000 to 50,000 clones, around 88% of them appearing once. The sample consisted of unsorted PBMCs, taken just before starting antiretroviral therapy. The receptors shown here come from a woman aged 18-30 years with HIV.

To note about this clone: One end of the junction does not line up with germline, which may come from a read error. The rearrangement links TRBV11-2 to TRBJ1-3; the D gene is possibly TRBD1 (5 bases). The CDR3 extends over 16 amino acids. The germline V gene has CDR1 SGHAT and CDR2 FQNNGV. CDR3 sequence reads: CASSATAGWEGTTIYF. Here the CDR3 DNA reads TGTGCCAGCAGCGCGACGGCAGGGTGGGAAGGAACCACCATATATTTT.

The sample holds a few counts of this clone. The chain combines TRBV19 with TRBJ1-2; D not certain. The V gene lost 6 bases and the J gene lost 5 bases, with 22 bases spanning the gap. CDR3 length: 16 amino acids. Germline CDR1 LNHDA, CDR2 SQIVND (reference sequence). The CDR3 region is CASRYSSADLEYGYTF. The CDR3 DNA follows: TGTGCCAGTAGGTACTCGTCTGCGGACTTGGAGTATGGCTACACCTTC.

This clone was found a few times. J is TRBJ1-5 and V is TRBV27; perhaps TRBD1 as D (5 bases). CDR1 is MNHEY, CDR2 SMNVEV, per germline (reference sequence). V dropped 7 bases and J dropped 0 bases, with 16 bases sitting between them. The CDR3 is made up of 16 amino acids. CDR3 DNA: TGTGCCAGCACCCCGGGTGGGGCTAATAGCAATCAGCCCCAGCATTTT. It is translated as CASTPGGANSNQPQHF.

The gene calls are TRBV5-4 and TRBJ2-3, with D tentatively TRBD2 (5 bases). This CDR3 is 14 amino acids long. The germline V gene encodes CDR1 SGHNT and CDR2 YYREEE (reference sequence). The V gene lost 0 bases and the J gene lost 6 bases, with 11 bases spanning the gap. The CDR3: CASSLDSGGDTQYF. In DNA, the CDR3 is TGTGCCAGCAGCTTGGACAGCGGTGGGGATACGCAGTATTTT. The complete variable domain, with remaining parts taken from reference TRBV5-4 and TRBJ2-3, reads ETGVTQSPTHLIKTRGQQVTLRCSSQSGHNTVSWYQQALGQGPQFIFQYYREEENGRGNFPPRFSGLQFPNYSSELNVNALELDDSALYLCASSLDSGGDTQYFGPGTRLTVL.

This chain joins TRBV20-1 and TRBJ2-2; D unresolved. This CDR3 has 11 amino acids. V was pared by 5 bases and J by 7 bases, with 8 bases between. CDR1 and CDR2 (germline): DFQATT, SNEGSKA (reference sequence). CDR3 in DNA: TGCAGTGCTGGACGGATCGGGGAGCTGTTTTTT. It encodes CSAGRIGELFF.